This record concerns one TCR beta chain sequence. Its antigen is as yet unknown. These data belong to a study of cytomegalovirus exposure and HLA in healthy donors. Regarding the study as a whole: Earlier analysis looked at TCR beta V segments, and most were productive about 90% or about 30% of the time. Among TCR beta chains, those listed as cytomegalovirus-associated numbered some 170. TCR beta V- and J-gene trimming, according to a later analysis, was linked to a missense DCLRE1C variant.

The V and J ends lost 4 bases and 1 base respectively, with 11 bases between them. The CDR3 spans 13 residues. The V gene's germline CDR1 is GTSNPN and CDR2 SVGIG (reference sequence). Both 60 Vbeta primers and 13 Jbeta primers went into the PCR. Sequenced by immunoSEQ multiplex PCR; TCRdb stores in-frame clones only, minus some. The sample includes about 100,000 clones, approximately 70% of them seen just once. The V gene is TRBV30, the J gene TRBJ2-7, with D possibly matching TRBD1 (6 bases). Sequenced input: PBMCs. This TCR came from a man aged 40-50 years in good health and CMV-seronegative. The CDR3 protein is CAWNPGQSYEQYF. The CDR3, as DNA: TGTGCCTGGAACCCCGGACAGTCCTACGAGCAGTACTTC.